The 32 T cell receptor beta chains given below trace back to one sample, sequenced in a study of patients and donors after allogeneic stem cell transplantation. From the RT-PCR reads, TCRdb called clonotypes with MiXCR, one entry per CDR3 protein. The sample lists about 200,000 distinct CDR3 sequences; 41% were seen once. The sequenced material came from blood, either unsorted or a sorted T cell fraction (not recorded which). The receptors stem from a human donor who was either an allogeneic HSCT recipient or a stem cell or donor lymphocyte infusion donor (not recorded which). It is not recorded whose cells these are; they may come from a transplant donor.

The rearrangement joins TRBV7-2 to TRBJ1-2; D is possibly TRBD1 (5 bases). V lost 2 bases, J lost 8 bases, and 9 bases lay in between. CDR1 SGHTA and CDR2 FQGNSA come from the germline V gene. The CDR3 consists of 12 residues. Written as DNA, the CDR3 is TGTGCCAGCAGCTTACTGGGGGACGGCTACACCTTC. This gives the protein CASSLLGDGYTF. Supplemented by reference TRBV7-2 and TRBJ1-2, the full variable domain reads GAGVSQSPSNKVTEKGKDVELRCDPISGHTALYWYRQSLGQGLEFLIYFQGNSAPDKSGLPSDRFSAERTGGSVSTLTIQRTQQEDSAVYLCASSLLGDGYTFGSGTRLTVV.

This clonotype was seen more than once but under ten times. The chain recombines TRBV9 with TRBJ1-1; no definite D call. From germline, CDR1 is SGDLS and CDR2 YYNGEE. V lost 0 bases to trimming and J lost 1 base, with 4 bases between them. The CDR3 is 13 residues long. The CDR3 coding sequence is TGTGCCAGCAGCGTAGTGACGAACACTGAAGCTTTCTTT. It yields the protein CASSVVTNTEAFF.

This chain links TRBV6-5 with TRBJ1-4; the match to TRBD1 covers 7 bases. V lost 6 bases and J lost 5; bases outside the gene matches: 3. Per the germline V gene, CDR1 is MNHEY and CDR2 is SVGAGI. CDR3 length: 13 residues. The CDR3 spells CASRGGGNEKLFF. The CDR3 nucleotides read TGTGCCAGCAGAGGGGGCGGGAATGAAAAACTGTTTTTT.

This clonotype was recorded many times. One end of the junction varies from germline; a read error may be responsible. The chain joins TRBV18 to TRBJ1-1; no clear D gene. The germline V gene has CDR1 KGHSH and CDR2 LQKENI. The CDR3 has 12 residues. CDR3 region: CASSPPNTEAFF. DNA for the CDR3: TGCGCCAGCAGCCCCCCCAACACTGAAGCTTTCTTT.

This sequence joins TRBV29-1 and TRBJ2-7; D may be TRBD2 (6 bases). The CDR3 loop spans 13 amino acids. Germline CDR1 reads SQVTM; CDR2 reads ANQGSEA. The V end was cut by 4 bases, the J end by 4 bases, with 14 bases between. As DNA, the CDR3 is TGCAGCGTTGGGCTAGCGTCAGGATACGAGCAGTACTTC. Protein sequence: CSVGLASGYEQYF.

The rearrangement links TRBV28 to TRBJ1-2, with a weak D call TRBD1 (5 bases). CDR1 is MDHEN and CDR2 is SYDVKM in the germline V gene. This CDR3 is built from 15 residues. Deletions cut 3 bases from V and 4 bases from J, with 15 bases between. In DNA form, the CDR3 reads TGTGCCAGCAGTTTCGAGGGGCGCGTCGGCTATGGCTACACCTTC. It codes for CASSFEGRVGYGYTF.

This rearrangement joins TRBV29-1 to TRBJ2-1; 13 nucleotides align to TRBD2. Germline V gene lookup returns CDR1 SQVTM and CDR2 ANQGSEA. The V segment lost 3 bases and the J segment 10 bases; nucleotides outside the gene matches: 6. The CDR3 is 14 residues long. Written as DNA, the CDR3 is TGCAGCGTTGAGGGACTAGCGGGGTGGATAGAGCAGTTCTTC. It specifies CSVEGLAGWIEQFF.

V and J are TRBV9 and TRBJ2-6; 7 nucleotides match TRBD1. Germline loops: CDR1 SGDLS, CDR2 YYNGEE. The CDR3 spans 15 residues. With V trimmed by 2 bases and J by 2 bases, 1 base remained unmatched. The CDR3 DNA sequence: TGTGCCAGCAGCGTCGACAGGGCTGGGGCCAACGTCCTGACTTTC. This codes for CASSVDRAGANVLTF.

Here the CDR3 DNA reads TGTGCCAGCAGCTTTGGGGCAGATCTGAACACTGAAGCTTTCTTT. It specifies CASSFGADLNTEAFF. This sequence joins TRBV5-6 and TRBJ1-1; D is possibly TRBD1 (5 bases). The length of the CDR3 is 15 residues. Trimming pared 2 bases from V and 0 bases from J, leaving 11 bases between. Germline CDR1 SGHDT, CDR2 YYEEEE.

The gene calls are TRBV10-3 and TRBJ2-7, with 8 bases identical to TRBD2. The J segment lost 7 bases and the V segment lost 4 bases, leaving 9 bases of the junction unmatched. The CDR3 covers 14 residues. Germline CDR1 reads ENHRY; CDR2 reads SYGVKD. CDR3: CAISGELAVWEQYF. CDR3 sequence (DNA): TGTGCCATCAGTGGGGAACTAGCGGTCTGGGAGCAGTACTTC.

The chain joins TRBV9 to TRBJ1-1; perhaps TRBD1 as D (5 bases). Trimming stripped 4 bases from V and 2 bases from J, with 18 bases between. There are 16 residues in the CDR3. CDR1 and CDR2 (germline): SGDLS, YYNGEE. The CDR3: CASSIGRQNPNTEAFF. CDR3 in DNA: TGTGCCAGCAGCATCGGAAGACAGAACCCAAACACTGAAGCTTTCTTT.

This rearrangement joins TRBV30 to TRBJ2-7, with 7 bases identical to TRBD1. This CDR3 comprises 15 residues. Unmatched junction bases numbered 8, after V lost 3 bases and J lost 0 bases. From germline, CDR1 is GTSNPN and CDR2 SVGIG (reference sequence). The CDR3 loop reads CAWRDRLIVSYEQYF. CDR3 DNA sequence: TGTGCCTGGAGGGACAGGCTCATTGTCTCCTACGAGCAGTACTTC.

The chain has TRBV12-3 or TRBV12-4 and TRBJ2-2; weak D call: TRBD1 (6 bases). This CDR3 has 14 amino acids. The V end lost 6 bases, the J end lost 0 bases, and 8 bases lay between the germline ends. The CDR3 DNA reads TGTGCCAGCAGGCGGACAGCGAACACCGGGGAGCTGTTTTTT. Translation gives CASRRTANTGELFF.

The V gene is TRBV20-1, the J gene TRBJ2-3, with D uncertain. Trimming pared 5 bases from V and 2 bases from J, leaving 11 bases between. CDR3 length equals 13 residues. In germline, CDR1 is DFQATT, CDR2 SNEGSKA (reference sequence). The CDR3 reads CSAELKNTDTQYF. The DNA of the CDR3 is TGCAGTGCTGAATTAAAAAACACAGATACGCAGTATTTT.

The rearrangement joins TRBV2 to TRBJ1-1; D unclear. V lost 4 bases, J lost 0 bases, and 6 bases lay in between. The CDR3 contains 13 residues. Germline V gene sequence: CDR1 SNHLY, CDR2 FYNNEI. This CDR3 reads CASSARLNTEAFF. The CDR3 DNA reads TGTGCCAGCAGTGCTCGACTGAACACTGAAGCTTTCTTT.

This chain uses TRBV5-1 with TRBJ2-7; D might be TRBD1 or TRBD2, each matching 5 bases. Germline V gene sequence: CDR1 SGHRS, CDR2 YFSETQ. V dropped 3 bases and J dropped 0 bases, with 13 bases sitting between them. The CDR3 sequence is 15 residues long. Here the CDR3 DNA reads TGCGCCAGCAGCTCGTCGACCGGGACCTCCTACGAGCAGTACTTC. Amino acid sequence: CASSSSTGTSYEQYF.

The table lists this clonotype with many counts. In DNA, the CDR3 is TGTGCCAGCAGCTCAGGACAGGGGGGAACCGGGGAGCTGTTTTTT. This gives the protein CASSSGQGGTGELFF. The V call is TRBV7-2, the J call TRBJ2-2, with 10 bases that match TRBD1. There are 15 residues in the CDR3. V dropped 4 bases and J dropped 5; count of bases not matched to a gene: 4. In germline, CDR1 is SGHTA, CDR2 FQGNSA.

This clonotype was recorded a few times. The chain employs TRBV7-9 and TRBJ1-5; D is possibly TRBD1 (5 bases). Germline CDR1 reads SEHNR; CDR2 reads FQNEAQ (reference sequence). V shed 3 bases and J shed 3 bases, with 15 bases lying between them. The CDR3 has 16 residues. The CDR3: CASSLGTGQINQPQHF. For the CDR3, the DNA is TGTGCCAGCAGCTTGGGGACCGGACAAATCAATCAGCCCCAGCATTTT.

V and J are TRBV12-3 or TRBV12-4 and TRBJ2-7; 7 bases align to TRBD1. V was pared by 3 bases and J by 5 bases, with 1 base of the junction left unmatched. The CDR3 has 12 residues. The CDR3 sequence: CASSFGTDEQYF. CDR3 sequence (DNA): TGTGCCAGCAGTTTTGGGACAGACGAGCAGTACTTC.

This chain uses TRBV12-3 or TRBV12-4 with TRBJ2-7, with 9 positions matching TRBD2. The CDR3 length is 17 residues. The ends lost 5 bases at V and 3 bases at J; junction bases unmatched: 14. The CDR3 DNA is TGTGCCAGCAGTCTTGGTTCCAGACTAGCGGAACGCTACGAGCAGTACTTC. Its translation: CASSLGSRLAERYEQYF.

The chain couples TRBV29-1 to TRBJ2-3, with D possibly being TRBD2 (6 bases). CDR3 size: 13 residues. Germline V CDR1 and CDR2: SQVTM, ANQGSEA. CDR3 protein: CALSRGLTDTQYF. The CDR3 DNA sequence: TGCGCATTGTCGCGGGGCCTCACAGATACGCAGTATTTT.

This chain joins TRBV12-3 or TRBV12-4 and TRBJ2-3; D unclear. Trimming took 3 bases from V and 2 from J, leaving 12 bases between them. The CDR3 spans 15 residues. Here the CDR3 DNA reads TGTGCCAGCAGTTTTCTCCTCCACAACACAGATACGCAGTATTTT. The encoded protein is CASSFLLHNTDTQYF.

The genes are TRBV20-1 and TRBJ1-3; D is possibly TRBD1 (5 bases). V dropped 0 bases and J dropped 2 bases, with 17 bases sitting between them. Germline V gene sequence: CDR1 DFQATT, CDR2 SNEGSKA (reference sequence). CDR3 size: 17 residues. CDR3 DNA: TGCAGTGCTAGAGATTTGGGGCCACAAAGGACTGGAAACACCATATATTTT. Its protein is CSARDLGPQRTGNTIYF.

This rearrangement joins TRBV7-2 to TRBJ1-4; TRBD1 matches at 9 bases. The V gene end was trimmed by 4 bases and the J gene end by 5 bases; junction bases not matched to a gene: 2. CDR3 length: 14 residues. Germline CDR1 and CDR2: SGHTA and FQGNSA. CDR3 coding DNA: TGTGCCAGCAGCTCGGGACAGGGAAATGAAAAACTGTTTTTT. Amino acid sequence: CASSSGQGNEKLFF.

The chain employs TRBV6-2 or TRBV6-3 and TRBJ2-1; D gene ambiguous. This CDR3 is built from 14 residues. Germline CDR1 and CDR2: MNHEY and SVGEGT. With 2 bases removed from V and 7 bases from J, the gap between germline ends came to 12 bases. The CDR3 sequence: CASSYGIGWNEQFF. The DNA for the CDR3 is TGTGCCAGCAGTTACGGAATCGGGTGGAATGAGCAGTTCTTC.

This clonotype was seen more than once but under ten times. This sequence joins TRBV7-9 and TRBJ2-1, with 14 positions matching TRBD2. The ends lost 5 bases at V and 4 bases at J; junction bases unmatched: 10. The CDR3 totals 18 residues. Germline V gene lookup returns CDR1 SEHNR and CDR2 FQNEAQ (reference sequence). The CDR3 coding sequence is TGTGCCAGCAGCCAAACAGGGTGGACTAGCGGGAGGTACAATGAGCAGTTCTTC. It encodes CASSQTGWTSGRYNEQFF.

The rearrangement links TRBV6-4 to TRBJ2-1; D is perhaps TRBD2 (6 bases). V was shortened by 11 bases and J by 8 bases, with 19 bases between the two germline ends. The CDR3 contains 13 residues. Germline V CDR1 and CDR2: MRHNA, SNTAGT. CDR3 protein: CASPGCGVHEQFF. DNA of the CDR3: TGTGCCTCCCCGGGTTGCGGGGTGCATGAGCAGTTCTTC.

This clonotype was observed a few times. The chain links TRBV6-6 to TRBJ2-1; the D gene is possibly TRBD2 (6 bases). The V gene lost 2 bases and the J gene lost 7 bases, with 21 bases spanning the gap. The length of the CDR3 is 17 residues. Germline V gene sequence: CDR1 MNHNY, CDR2 SVGAGI (reference sequence). The CDR3 reads CASSYGLLTGVQNEQFF. The CDR3 DNA sequence: TGTGCCAGCAGTTACGGCCTCCTGACGGGAGTTCAGAATGAGCAGTTCTTC.

This clonotype appeared a single time. The gene calls are TRBV9 and TRBJ2-2; no clear D. Germline V gene sequence: CDR1 SGDLS, CDR2 YYNGEE. The CDR3 spans 14 residues. Trimming stripped 0 bases from V and 6 bases from J, with 9 bases between. The CDR3, as DNA: TGTGCCAGCAGCGTAGACGGTGCGGCCGGGGAGCTGTTTTTT. Protein product: CASSVDGAAGELFF.

This chain uses TRBV29-1 with TRBJ2-1, with 9 bases that match TRBD2. The CDR3 spans 14 residues. Germline assignment: CDR1 SQVTM and CDR2 ANQGSEA. J lost 2 bases, V lost 3 bases, and 2 bases had no gene match. DNA for the CDR3: TGCAGCGTTGAGCGGGAGGGCACCTACAATGAGCAGTTCTTC. It translates to CSVEREGTYNEQFF.

The CDR3 coding sequence is TGTGCCAGCGCCCCGGGCGGGGTACGAGAGCAGTACTTC. Translating gives CASAPGGVREQYF. The genes are TRBV6-5 and TRBJ2-7, with a weak D call TRBD2 (6 bases). The V gene lost 8 bases and the J gene lost 7 bases, with 18 bases spanning the gap. The CDR3 is 13 amino acids. Germline V gene sequence: CDR1 MNHEY, CDR2 SVGAGI.

This clonotype occurred a few times. The chain uses TRBV20-1 and TRBJ2-7; D unclear. V was pared by 4 bases and J by 4 bases, with 14 bases between. The CDR3 consists of 13 residues. The V gene's germline CDR1 is DFQATT and CDR2 SNEGSKA (reference sequence). The DNA for the CDR3 is TGCAGTGCTATTATCCCCGGGTGGTACGAGCAGTACTTC. It codes for CSAIIPGWYEQYF.